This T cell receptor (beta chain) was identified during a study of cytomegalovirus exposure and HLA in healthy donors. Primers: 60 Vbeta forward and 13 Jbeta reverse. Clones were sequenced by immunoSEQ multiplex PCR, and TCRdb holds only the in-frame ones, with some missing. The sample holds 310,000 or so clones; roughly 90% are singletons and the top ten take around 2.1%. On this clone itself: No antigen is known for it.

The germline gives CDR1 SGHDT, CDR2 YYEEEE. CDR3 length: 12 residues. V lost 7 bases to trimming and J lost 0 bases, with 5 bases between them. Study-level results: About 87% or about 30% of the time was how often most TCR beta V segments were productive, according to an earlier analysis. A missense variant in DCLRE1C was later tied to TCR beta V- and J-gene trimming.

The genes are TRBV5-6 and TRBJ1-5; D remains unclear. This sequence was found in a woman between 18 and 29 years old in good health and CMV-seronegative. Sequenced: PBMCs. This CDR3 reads CASSVSNQPQHF. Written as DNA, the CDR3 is TGTGCCAGCTCGGTTAGCAATCAGCCCCAGCATTTT.